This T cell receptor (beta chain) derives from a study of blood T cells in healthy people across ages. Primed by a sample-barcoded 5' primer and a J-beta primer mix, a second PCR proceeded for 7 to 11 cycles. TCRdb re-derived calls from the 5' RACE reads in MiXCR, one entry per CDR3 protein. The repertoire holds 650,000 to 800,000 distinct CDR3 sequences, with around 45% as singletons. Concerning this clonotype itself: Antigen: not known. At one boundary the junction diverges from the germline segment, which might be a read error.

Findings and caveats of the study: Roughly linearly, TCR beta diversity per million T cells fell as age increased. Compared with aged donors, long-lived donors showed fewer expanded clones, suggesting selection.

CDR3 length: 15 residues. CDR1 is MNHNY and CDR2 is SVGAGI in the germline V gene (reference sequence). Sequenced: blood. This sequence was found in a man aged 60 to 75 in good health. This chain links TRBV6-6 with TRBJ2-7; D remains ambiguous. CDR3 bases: TGTGCCGGCAGCCGTTCGGCGGTGAGCTCCTACGAGCAGTACTTC. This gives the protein CAGSRSAVSSYEQYF.